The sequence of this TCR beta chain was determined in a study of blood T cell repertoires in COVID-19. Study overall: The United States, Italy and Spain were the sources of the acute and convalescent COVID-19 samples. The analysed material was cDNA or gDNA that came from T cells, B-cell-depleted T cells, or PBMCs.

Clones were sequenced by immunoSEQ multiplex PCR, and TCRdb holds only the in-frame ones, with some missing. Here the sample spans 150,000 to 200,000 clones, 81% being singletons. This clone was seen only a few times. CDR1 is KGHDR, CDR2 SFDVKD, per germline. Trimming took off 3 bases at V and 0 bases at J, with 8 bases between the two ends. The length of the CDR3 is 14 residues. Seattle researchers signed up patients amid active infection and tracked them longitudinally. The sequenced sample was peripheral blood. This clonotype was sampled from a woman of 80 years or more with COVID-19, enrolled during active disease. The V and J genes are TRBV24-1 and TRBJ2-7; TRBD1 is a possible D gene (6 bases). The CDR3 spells CATSDRTVSYEQYF. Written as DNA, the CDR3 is TGTGCCACCAGTGATCGGACAGTCTCCTACGAGCAGTACTTC.